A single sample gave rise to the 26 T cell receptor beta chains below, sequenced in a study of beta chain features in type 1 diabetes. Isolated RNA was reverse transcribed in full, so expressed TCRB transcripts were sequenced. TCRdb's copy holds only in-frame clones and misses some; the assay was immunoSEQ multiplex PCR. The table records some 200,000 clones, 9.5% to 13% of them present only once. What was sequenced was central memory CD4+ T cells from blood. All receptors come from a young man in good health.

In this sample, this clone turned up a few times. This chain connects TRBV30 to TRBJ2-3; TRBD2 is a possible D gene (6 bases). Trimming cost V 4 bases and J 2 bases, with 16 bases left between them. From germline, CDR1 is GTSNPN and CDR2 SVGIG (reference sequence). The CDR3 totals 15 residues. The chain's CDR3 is CAWTGLAVTTDTQYF. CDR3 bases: TGTGCCTGGACCGGATTAGCGGTTACCACAGATACGCAGTATTTT.

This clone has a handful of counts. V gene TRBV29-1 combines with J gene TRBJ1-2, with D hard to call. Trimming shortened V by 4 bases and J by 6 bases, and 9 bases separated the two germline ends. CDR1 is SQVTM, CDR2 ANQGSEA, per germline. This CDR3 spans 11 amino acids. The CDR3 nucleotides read TGCAGCGTTGTACACTACAATGGCTACACCTTC. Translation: CSVVHYNGYTF.

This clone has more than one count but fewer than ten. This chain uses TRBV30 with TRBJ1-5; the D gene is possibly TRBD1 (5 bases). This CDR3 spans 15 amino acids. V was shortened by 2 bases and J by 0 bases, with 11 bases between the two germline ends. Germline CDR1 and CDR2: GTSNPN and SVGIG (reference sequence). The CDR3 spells CAWSLSGGSNQPQHF. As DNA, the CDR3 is TGTGCCTGGAGTCTTAGTGGGGGTAGCAATCAGCCCCAGCATTTT.

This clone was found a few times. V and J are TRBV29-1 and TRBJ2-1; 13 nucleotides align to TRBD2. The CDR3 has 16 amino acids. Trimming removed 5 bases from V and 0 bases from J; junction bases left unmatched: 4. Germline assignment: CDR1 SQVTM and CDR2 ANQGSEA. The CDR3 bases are TGCAGCGTTAGGCGGACTAGCGGGAGCTCCTACAATGAGCAGTTCTTC. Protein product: CSVRRTSGSSYNEQFF.

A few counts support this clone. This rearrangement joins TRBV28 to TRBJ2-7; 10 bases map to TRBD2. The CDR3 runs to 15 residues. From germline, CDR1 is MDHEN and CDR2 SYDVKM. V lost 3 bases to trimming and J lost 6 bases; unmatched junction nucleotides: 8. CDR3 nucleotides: TGTGCCAGCAGTTTTGGAGCGGGAGGGCCTCTCGAGCAGTACTTC. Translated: CASSFGAGGPLEQYF.

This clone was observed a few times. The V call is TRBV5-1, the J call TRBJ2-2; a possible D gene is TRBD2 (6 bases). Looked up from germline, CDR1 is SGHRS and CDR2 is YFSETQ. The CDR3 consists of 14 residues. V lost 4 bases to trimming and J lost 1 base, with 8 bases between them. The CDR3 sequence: CASSRTMNTGELFF. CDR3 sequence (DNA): TGCGCCAGCAGCCGGACTATGAACACCGGGGAGCTGTTTTTT.

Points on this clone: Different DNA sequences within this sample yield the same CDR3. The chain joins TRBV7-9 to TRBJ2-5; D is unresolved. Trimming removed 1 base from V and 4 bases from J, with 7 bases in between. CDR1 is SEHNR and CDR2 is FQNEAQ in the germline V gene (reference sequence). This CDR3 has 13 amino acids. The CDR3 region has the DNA TGTGCCAGCAGCTTAGTTGGCGGAGAGACCCAGTACTTC. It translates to CASSLVGGETQYF.

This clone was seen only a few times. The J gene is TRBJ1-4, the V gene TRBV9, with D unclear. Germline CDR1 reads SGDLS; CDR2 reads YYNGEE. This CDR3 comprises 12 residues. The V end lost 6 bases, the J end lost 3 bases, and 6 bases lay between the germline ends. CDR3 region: CASMGPNEKLFF. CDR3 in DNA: TGTGCCAGCATGGGTCCTAATGAAAAACTGTTTTTT. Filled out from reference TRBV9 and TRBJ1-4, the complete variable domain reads DSGVTQTPKHLITATGQRVTLRCSPRSGDLSVYWYQQSLDQGLQFLIQYYNGEERAKGNILERFSAQQFPDLHSELNLSSLELGDSALYFCASMGPNEKLFFGSGTQLSVL.

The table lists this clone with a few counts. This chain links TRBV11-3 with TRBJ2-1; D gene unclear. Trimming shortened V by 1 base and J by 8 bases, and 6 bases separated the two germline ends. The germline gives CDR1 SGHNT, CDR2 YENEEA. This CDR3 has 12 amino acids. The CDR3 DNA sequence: TGTGCCAGCAGCTTAGGGCGAGATGAGCAGTTCTTC. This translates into CASSLGRDEQFF.

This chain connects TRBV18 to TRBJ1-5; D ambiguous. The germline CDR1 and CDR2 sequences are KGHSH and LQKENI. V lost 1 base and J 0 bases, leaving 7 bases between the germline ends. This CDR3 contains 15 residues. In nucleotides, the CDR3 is TGTGCCAGCTCACCACGTTGGGATAGCAATCAGCCCCAGCATTTT. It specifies CASSPRWDSNQPQHF.

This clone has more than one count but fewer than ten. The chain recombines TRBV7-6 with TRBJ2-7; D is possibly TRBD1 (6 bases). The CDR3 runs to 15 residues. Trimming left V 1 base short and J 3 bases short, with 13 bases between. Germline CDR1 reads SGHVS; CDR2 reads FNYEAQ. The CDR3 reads CASSLGHGGNYEQYF. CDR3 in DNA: TGTGCCAGCAGCTTAGGCCATGGGGGCAACTACGAGCAGTACTTC.

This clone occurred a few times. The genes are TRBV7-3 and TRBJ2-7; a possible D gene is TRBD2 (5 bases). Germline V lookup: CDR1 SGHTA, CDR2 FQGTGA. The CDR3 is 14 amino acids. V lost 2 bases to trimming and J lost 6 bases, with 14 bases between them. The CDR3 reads CASSLVPMAGEQYF. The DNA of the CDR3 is TGTGCCAGCAGCTTAGTACCCATGGCGGGCGAGCAGTACTTC.

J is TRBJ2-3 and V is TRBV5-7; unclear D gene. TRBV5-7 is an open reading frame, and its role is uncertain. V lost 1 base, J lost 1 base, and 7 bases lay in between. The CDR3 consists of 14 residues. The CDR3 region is CASSLIGCTDTQYF. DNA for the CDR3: TGTGCCAGCAGCTTGATAGGGTGCACAGATACGCAGTATTTT.

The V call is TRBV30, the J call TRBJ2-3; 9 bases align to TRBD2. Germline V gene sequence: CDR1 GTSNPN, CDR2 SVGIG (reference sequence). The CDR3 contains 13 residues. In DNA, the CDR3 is TGTGTGGGGGCGCGGGAGGGGACAGATACGCAGTATTTT. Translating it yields CVGAREGTDTQYF.

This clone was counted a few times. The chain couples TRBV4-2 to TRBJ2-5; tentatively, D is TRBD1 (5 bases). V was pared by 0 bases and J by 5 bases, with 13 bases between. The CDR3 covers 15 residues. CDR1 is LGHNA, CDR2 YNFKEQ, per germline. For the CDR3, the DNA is TGTGCCAGCAGCCAAGATAGGGGATGGGGCGAGACCCAGTACTTC. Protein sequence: CASSQDRGWGETQYF.

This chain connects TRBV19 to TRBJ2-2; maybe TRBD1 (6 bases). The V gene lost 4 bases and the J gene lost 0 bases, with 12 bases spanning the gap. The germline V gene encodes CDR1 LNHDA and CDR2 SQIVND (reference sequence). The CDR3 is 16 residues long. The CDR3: CASSTNRAPNTGELFF. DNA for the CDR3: TGTGCCAGTAGTACCAACAGGGCCCCGAACACCGGGGAGCTGTTTTTT.

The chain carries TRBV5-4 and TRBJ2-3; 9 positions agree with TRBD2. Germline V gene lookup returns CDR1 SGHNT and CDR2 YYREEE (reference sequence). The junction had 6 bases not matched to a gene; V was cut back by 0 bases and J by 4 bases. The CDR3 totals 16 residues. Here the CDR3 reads CASSLVSGRRADTQYF. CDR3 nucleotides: TGTGCCAGCAGCTTGGTAAGCGGGAGGCGGGCAGATACGCAGTATTTT.

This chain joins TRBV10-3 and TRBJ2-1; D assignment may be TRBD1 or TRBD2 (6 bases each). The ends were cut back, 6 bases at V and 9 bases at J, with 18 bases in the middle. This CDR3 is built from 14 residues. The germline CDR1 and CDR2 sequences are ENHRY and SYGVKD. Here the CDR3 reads CAIRTGGQGGEQFF. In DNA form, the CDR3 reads TGTGCCATCAGGACAGGAGGGCAGGGCGGTGAGCAGTTCTTC.

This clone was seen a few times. CDR3 DNA: TGTGCCAGCAGCTCGAGGACAGGTTGGAACACTGAAGCTTTCTTT. Its translation: CASSSRTGWNTEAFF. V and J are TRBV7-8 and TRBJ1-1; 7 bases match TRBD1. Germline V gene data show CDR1 as SGHVS and CDR2 as FQNEAQ. The CDR3 is 15 residues long. V dropped 4 bases and J dropped 1; count of bases not matched to a gene: 6.

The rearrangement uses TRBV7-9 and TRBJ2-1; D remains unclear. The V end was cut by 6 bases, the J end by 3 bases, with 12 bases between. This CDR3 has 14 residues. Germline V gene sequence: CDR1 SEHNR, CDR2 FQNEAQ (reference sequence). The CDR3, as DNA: TGTGCCAGCAGACGCCCTTCCAACTACAATGAGCAGTTCTTC. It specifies CASRRPSNYNEQFF.

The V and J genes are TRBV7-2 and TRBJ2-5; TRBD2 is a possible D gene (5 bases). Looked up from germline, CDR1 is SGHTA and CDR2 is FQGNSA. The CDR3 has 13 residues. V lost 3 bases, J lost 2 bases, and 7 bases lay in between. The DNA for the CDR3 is TGTGCCAGCAGCTTGGACTTTCAAGAGACCCAGTACTTC. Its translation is CASSLDFQETQYF.

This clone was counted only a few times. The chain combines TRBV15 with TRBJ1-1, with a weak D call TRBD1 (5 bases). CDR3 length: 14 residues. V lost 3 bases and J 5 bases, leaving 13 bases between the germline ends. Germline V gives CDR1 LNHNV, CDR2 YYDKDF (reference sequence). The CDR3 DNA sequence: TGTGCCACCAGCAGCAGATTAGGGGCAACTGAAGCTTTCTTT. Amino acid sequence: CATSSRLGATEAFF.

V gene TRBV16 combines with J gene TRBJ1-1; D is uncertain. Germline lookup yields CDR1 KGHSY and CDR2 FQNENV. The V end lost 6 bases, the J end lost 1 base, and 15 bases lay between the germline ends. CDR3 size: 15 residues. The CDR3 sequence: CASSTAIQRNTEAFF. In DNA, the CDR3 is TGTGCCAGCAGTACAGCCATACAGCGGAACACTGAAGCTTTCTTT.

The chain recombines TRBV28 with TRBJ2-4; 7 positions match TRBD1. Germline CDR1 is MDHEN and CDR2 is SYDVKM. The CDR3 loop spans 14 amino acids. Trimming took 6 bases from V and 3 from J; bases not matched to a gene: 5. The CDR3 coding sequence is TGTGCCAGCAGGGGGAGACAGGGCAAAAACATTCAGTACTTC. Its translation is CASRGRQGKNIQYF.

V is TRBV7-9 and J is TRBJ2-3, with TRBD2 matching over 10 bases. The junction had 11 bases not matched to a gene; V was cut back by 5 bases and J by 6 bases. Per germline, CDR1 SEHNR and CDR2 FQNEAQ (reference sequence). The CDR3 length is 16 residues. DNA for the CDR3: TGTGCCAGCAGCGCACGACTAGCGGGCTATCCTGATACGCAGTATTTT. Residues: CASSARLAGYPDTQYF.

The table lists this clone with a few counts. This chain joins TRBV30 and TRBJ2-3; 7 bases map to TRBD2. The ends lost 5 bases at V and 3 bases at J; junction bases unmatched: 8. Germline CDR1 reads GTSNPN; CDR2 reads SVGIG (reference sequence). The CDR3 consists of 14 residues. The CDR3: CAWDAGVRTDTQYF. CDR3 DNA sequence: TGTGCCTGGGACGCGGGGGTGAGAACAGATACGCAGTATTTT.